These T cell receptor beta chains were read from a single sample in a study of CD8 T cells in ankylosing spondylitis. TCRdb ran MiXCR on the 5' RACE reads and lists one entry per CDR3 protein. The sample contains about 110,000 distinct CDR3 sequences, 24% of which appear only once. The material sequenced was synovial fluid, either unsorted or a sorted T cell fraction (not recorded which). Receptors originate from a male donor with ankylosing spondylitis. CDR3s include the opening cysteine and the closing phenylalanine or tryptophan. The D gene is left open where the match is weak. Clone sizes are given selectively: once, few, many, or a class where the clone is expanded.

cdr3_aa cdr3_nt d_call clone_size j_call v_call
CASSRGGEEEKLFF TGTGCCAGCAGCCGGGGGGGGGAGGAAGAAAAACTGTTTTTT . . TRBJ1-4 TRBV12-3/TRBV12-4
CASSPGQATNYGYTF TGTGCCAGCTCACCGGGGCAGGCGACAAACTATGGCTACACCTTC . few TRBJ1-2 TRBV18
CASSRGASNEQFF TGCGCCAGCTCGAGAGGGGCTTCAAATGAGCAGTTCTTC . . TRBJ2-1 TRBV5-1
CATSDLGRGSTGELFF TGTGCCACCAGTGATTTGGGGAGGGGCAGCACCGGGGAGCTGTTTTTT TRBD2 many TRBJ2-2 TRBV24-1
CASSGQGDGSIQYF TGTGCCAGCAGTGGACAGGGGGACGGAAGCATTCAGTACTTC TRBD1 . TRBJ2-4 TRBV2
CSAPSGGQETQYF TGCAGTGCTCCTTCGGGGGGTCAAGAGACCCAGTACTTC TRBD2 . TRBJ2-5 TRBV20-1
CASSRDLSYNEQFF TGTGCCAGCAGCAGGGACCTATCCTACAATGAGCAGTTCTTC . . TRBJ2-1 TRBV11-2
CASSLDRGRLAHYNEQFF TGCGCCAGCAGCTTGGATCGAGGTCGGCTAGCGCACTACAATGAGCAGTTCTTC . . TRBJ2-1 TRBV5-1
CASSPTKQGANYGYTF TGTGCCAGCTCACCTACTAAACAGGGAGCTAACTATGGCTACACCTTC . many TRBJ1-2 TRBV18
CASSPRLSARAQYF TGTGCCAGCAGCCCGCGACTATCAGCGAGGGCCCAGTACTTC . few TRBJ2-5 TRBV3-1
CASSSDRMNTEAFF TGTGCCAGCTCATCGGACAGGATGAACACTGAAGCTTTCTTT TRBD1 . TRBJ1-1 TRBV18
CSASRTSGNTIYF TGCAGTGCTAGTCGGACGAGCGGAAACACCATATATTTT . few TRBJ1-3 TRBV20-1